Reported below is one T cell receptor beta chain. The antigen is not known. Other DNA sequences in this sample translate to the same CDR3. The sample belongs to a study of vaccination effects on CD4 cells after COVID-19. Study details: Each participant was given two doses of one vaccine (BNT162b2 or mRNA-1273). Study findings and constraints: Vaccine-induced new clones formed most post-vaccine spike-reactive clones in convalescents.

Sequencing used immunoSEQ multiplex PCR; TCRdb keeps in-frame clones, though not all of them. The table has about 45,000 clones, 65% to 70% seen once. Antigen-specific CD4+ T cell clonotypes were called by their expansion after viral peptide-pool culture in ViraFEST. The culture ran for under eleven days, and then CD4+ T cells were isolated. PCR confirmed that the person was infected with SARS-CoV-2 between March and December 2020. Germline CDR1 and CDR2: SNHLY and FYNNEI. V lost 6 bases to trimming and J lost 0 bases, with 8 bases between them. This CDR3 region has 13 residues. This clonotype was sampled from a human donor who had a prior SARS-CoV-2 infection. Sequencing was performed on CD4+ T cells from PBMCs cultured with a peptide pool, taken before COVID-19 vaccination. The chain employs TRBV2 and TRBJ1-1; D uncertain. The CDR3, as DNA: TGTGCCAGCAGCTACACCATGAACACTGAAGCTTTCTTT. The encoded protein is CASSYTMNTEAFF. Drawing the rest from reference TRBV2 and TRBJ1-1, the complete variable domain is EPEVTQTPSHQVTQMGQEVILRCVPISNHLYFYWYRQILGQKVEFLVSFYNNEISEKSEIFDDQFSVERPDGSNFTLKIRSTKLEDSAMYFCASSYTMNTEAFFGQGTRLTVV.